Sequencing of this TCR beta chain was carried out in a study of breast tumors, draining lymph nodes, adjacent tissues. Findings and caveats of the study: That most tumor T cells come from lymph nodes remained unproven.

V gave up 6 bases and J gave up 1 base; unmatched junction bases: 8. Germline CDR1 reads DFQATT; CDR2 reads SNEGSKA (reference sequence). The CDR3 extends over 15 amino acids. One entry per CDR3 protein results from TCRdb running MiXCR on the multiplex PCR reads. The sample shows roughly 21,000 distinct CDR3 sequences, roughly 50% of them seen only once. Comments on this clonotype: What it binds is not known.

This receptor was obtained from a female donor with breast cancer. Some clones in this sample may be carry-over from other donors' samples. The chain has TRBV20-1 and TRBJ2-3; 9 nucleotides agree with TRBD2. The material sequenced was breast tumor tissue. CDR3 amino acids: CSAVVSGRGTDTQYF. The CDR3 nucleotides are TGCAGTGCGGTCGTTAGCGGGAGAGGCACAGATACGCAGTATTTT.